What follows are 30 T cell receptor beta chains derived from one specimen sequenced in a study of cytomegalovirus exposure and HLA in healthy donors. The PCR ran on 60 Vbeta and 13 Jbeta primers. Profiling relied on immunoSEQ multiplex PCR, and the TCRdb table lists in-frame clones only, not all of them. The sample has about 130,000 clones. The source material was PBMCs. These TCRs come from a woman between 40 and 50 years old in good health and CMV-seropositive.

The chain recombines TRBV7-2 with TRBJ2-5; TRBD2 matches 10 bases. The J call may be mistaken, given a closer DNA end match to TRBJ2-7. Germline V gene sequence: CDR1 SGHTA, CDR2 FQGNSA. The CDR3 runs 15 residues. The CDR3: CASSFGTSANYEQYF. The CDR3, as DNA: TGTGCCAGCAGCTTCGGGACTAGCGCAAATTACGAGCAGTACTTC.

The rearrangement links TRBV7-8 to TRBJ1-4; 7 bases fit TRBD1. CDR3 length equals 15 residues. Per the germline V gene, CDR1 is SGHVS and CDR2 is FQNEAQ. Trimming removed 4 bases from V and 4 bases from J; junction bases left unmatched: 6. The CDR3 region is CASSSTRQGNEKLFF. The CDR3 bases are TGTGCCAGCAGCTCGACGAGACAGGGTAATGAAAAACTGTTTTTT.

V is TRBV18 and J is TRBJ2-2; 7 bases line up with TRBD2. CDR1 and CDR2 (germline): KGHSH, LQKENI. V trimming: 5 bases; J trimming: 6 bases; junction bases outside the gene matches: 6. CDR3 length: 14 amino acids. The CDR3 nucleotides read TGTGCCAGCTCAGCTGGCGGGAGTCCCGGGGAGCTGTTTTTT. This sequence encodes CASSAGGSPGELFF.

Note on this clone: Other DNA sequences of this sample code for an identical CDR3. V usage is TRBV6-5 and J usage is TRBJ1-1; 8 bases match TRBD1. The CDR3 spans 15 residues. The ends lost 6 bases at V and 1 base at J; junction bases unmatched: 7. Germline V gene data show CDR1 as MNHEY and CDR2 as SVGAGI. The CDR3 DNA is TGTGCCAGCAGGCGTGGTGGGACAGGGAACACTGAAGCTTTCTTT. This sequence encodes CASRRGGTGNTEAFF.

This chain joins TRBV15 and TRBJ2-1; 7 bases are a match to TRBD1. Germline V CDR1 and CDR2: LNHNV, YYDKDF (reference sequence). The CDR3 has 16 amino acids. J lost 2 bases, V lost 1 base, and 5 bases had no gene match. The CDR3 region is CATSRVGTDPYNEQFF. The CDR3 DNA reads TGTGCCACCAGCAGAGTTGGGACAGATCCCTACAATGAGCAGTTCTTC.

The chain has TRBV6-1 and TRBJ2-2; 10 bases match TRBD1. The CDR3 spans 17 residues. The trim removed 1 base at V and 3 bases at J, leaving 5 bases unmatched. Germline V gene sequence: CDR1 MNHNS, CDR2 SASEGT. The CDR3 is CASSEVAGTGDTGELFF. CDR3 coding DNA: TGTGCCAGCAGTGAAGTGGCCGGGACAGGGGACACCGGGGAGCTGTTTTTT.

J is TRBJ2-7 and V is TRBV7-6, with a tentative D call TRBD2 (5 bases). Trimming stripped 2 bases from V and 4 bases from J, with 12 bases between. The CDR3 runs 14 residues. Germline-derived CDR1 and CDR2 are SGHVS and FNYEAQ. DNA for the CDR3: TGTGCCAGCAGCTTATTTGGTTCGGGGTACGAGCAGTACTTC. As protein: CASSLFGSGYEQYF.

V usage is TRBV6-6 and J usage is TRBJ2-7; TRBD1 matches 9 bases. The length of the CDR3 is 15 residues. Germline V gene data show CDR1 as MNHNY and CDR2 as SVGAGI (reference sequence). The V gene end was trimmed by 5 bases and the J gene end by 0 bases; junction bases not matched to a gene: 5. The CDR3 is CASSGRDRVSYEQYF. The CDR3 DNA is TGTGCCAGCAGTGGCCGGGACAGGGTCTCCTACGAGCAGTACTTC.

V is TRBV7-9 and J is TRBJ1-4; D unclear. Trimming cost V 4 bases and J 8 bases, with 8 bases left between them. Per the germline V gene, CDR1 is SEHNR and CDR2 is FQNEAQ (reference sequence). The CDR3 consists of 12 residues. The CDR3 DNA sequence: TGTGCCAGCAGCTCGGGTGGAGAAAAACTGTTTTTT. Encoded protein: CASSSGGEKLFF.

The V and J genes are TRBV4-3 and TRBJ2-2; no clear D. Trimming removed 1 base from V and 4 bases from J, with 16 bases in between. This CDR3 region has 17 residues. Germline lookup yields CDR1 LGHNA and CDR2 YSLEER. The CDR3 is CASSQGADGTLTGELFF. DNA of the CDR3: TGCGCCAGCAGCCAAGGGGCCGACGGCACTCTCACCGGGGAGCTGTTTTTT.

The V call is TRBV20-1, the J call TRBJ1-1; D is unresolved. Trimming left V 7 bases short and J 10 bases short, with 7 bases between. Per germline, CDR1 DFQATT and CDR2 SNEGSKA (reference sequence). This CDR3 has 8 residues. The CDR3 DNA is TGCAGTGTCCCGGTAGCTTTCTTT. Residues: CSVPVAFF.

The chain carries TRBV6-4 and TRBJ1-5, with D tentatively TRBD1 (5 bases). V dropped 0 bases and J dropped 6 bases, with 9 bases sitting between them. Germline loops: CDR1 MRHNA, CDR2 SNTAGT. This CDR3 has 14 amino acids. CDR3 amino acids: CASSDSLGAQPQHF. The CDR3 DNA follows: TGTGCCAGCAGTGACTCGTTAGGGGCTCAGCCCCAGCATTTT.

This chain connects TRBV5-1 to TRBJ2-7; the match to TRBD1 covers 7 bases. Germline CDR1 and CDR2: SGHRS and YFSETQ. This CDR3 spans 15 amino acids. J gave up 4 bases and V 4 bases, and 11 bases lay outside the gene matches. CDR3 region: CASSGGQVAPYEQYF. The DNA of the CDR3 is TGCGCCAGCAGCGGCGGACAGGTCGCACCTTACGAGCAGTACTTC.

The V gene is TRBV10-3, the J gene TRBJ2-5, with 9 positions matching TRBD2. Germline CDR1 is ENHRY and CDR2 is SYGVKD. After removal of 6 bases from V and 4 bases from J, the junction contained 6 bases not matched to a gene. The length of the CDR3 is 14 residues. Here the CDR3 reads CAISRGREGETQYF. CDR3 nucleotides: TGTGCCATCAGCCGAGGGCGGGAGGGAGAGACCCAGTACTTC.

The CDR3 DNA follows: TGTGCCAGCAGTTCGGGTTTTCTGTACTTC. This codes for CASSSGFLYF. This chain links TRBV28 with TRBJ2-7; D call uncertain. Germline-derived CDR1 and CDR2 are MDHEN and SYDVKM. The CDR3 spans 10 residues. The V end was cut by 4 bases, the J end by 12 bases, with 10 bases between.

V gene TRBV4-2 combines with J gene TRBJ2-5; D not certain. CDR1 and CDR2 (germline): LGHNA, YNFKEQ. Trimming took 1 base from V and 1 from J, leaving 13 bases between them. CDR3 size: 16 residues. In nucleotides, the CDR3 is TGTGCCAGCAGCCAAGTTCAAGGAGTGGGCCAAGAGACCCAGTACTTC. Residues: CASSQVQGVGQETQYF.

This rearrangement joins TRBV9 to TRBJ1-1; D not certain. The germline V and J ends were trimmed by 2 bases and 0 bases, with 11 bases remaining between them. The CDR3 sequence is 15 residues long. CDR1 is SGDLS, CDR2 YYNGEE, per germline. CDR3 amino acids: CASSVQVSMNTEAFF. For the CDR3, the DNA is TGTGCCAGCAGCGTGCAGGTTTCCATGAACACTGAAGCTTTCTTT.

The rearrangement uses TRBV27 and TRBJ1-2; D not resolved. CDR1 is MNHEY and CDR2 is SMNVEV in the germline V gene (reference sequence). V lost 0 bases, J lost 8 bases, and 13 bases lay in between. This CDR3 contains 14 residues. This chain's CDR3 is CASSLSGDLSGYTF. Here the CDR3 DNA reads TGTGCCAGCAGTTTATCGGGAGACCTCTCGGGCTACACCTTC.

The chain couples TRBV15 to TRBJ1-5; D unresolved. The V gene lost 5 bases and the J gene lost 3 bases, with 14 bases spanning the gap. CDR1 LNHNV and CDR2 YYDKDF come from the germline V gene (reference sequence). This CDR3 comprises 15 residues. The CDR3 region has the DNA TGTGCCACCAGCTCGAGGCAGACTAACAATCAGCCCCAGCATTTT. Protein sequence: CATSSRQTNNQPQHF.

For this clone: One end of the junction fails to match germline, which may point to a read error. At the DNA level, this CDR3 is encoded by other sequences in the same sample as well. The genes are TRBV2 and TRBJ1-1, with D perhaps TRBD1 (6 bases). The CDR3 is 13 residues long. The germline CDR1 and CDR2 sequences are SNHLY and FYNNEI. In DNA form, the CDR3 reads TGCGCCATTCTATCAGGGGCCAGCACTGAAGCTTTCTTT. Encoded protein: CAILSGASTEAFF.

This sequence joins TRBV2 and TRBJ2-6; D is perhaps TRBD1 (6 bases). Trimming left V 3 bases short and J 4 bases short, with 19 bases between. This CDR3 comprises 18 residues. Germline loops: CDR1 SNHLY, CDR2 FYNNEI. CDR3 in amino acids: CASSDLQGRSRGANVLTF. The CDR3 nucleotides read TGTGCCAGCAGTGATCTACAGGGACGTTCTCGAGGGGCCAACGTCCTGACTTTC.

The chain joins TRBV4-1 to TRBJ1-5; D perhaps matches TRBD1 (5 bases). CDR3 length: 16 residues. Germline lookup yields CDR1 MGHRA and CDR2 YSYEKL. Trimming cost V 0 bases and J 0 bases, with 9 bases left between them. In DNA form, the CDR3 reads TGCGCCAGCAGCCAAGATTGGGGGGGTAGCAATCAGCCCCAGCATTTT. It encodes CASSQDWGGSNQPQHF.

CDR3 DNA: TGTGCCAGCACCCTGGACAGGGGGGAGACCCAGTACTTC. Translated, it gives CASTLDRGETQYF. J is TRBJ2-5 and V is TRBV6-5, with 10 bases identical to TRBD1. CDR3 length: 13 residues. With 7 bases clipped from V and 5 bases from J, the junction kept 4 bases outside the gene matches. Germline V gene sequence: CDR1 MNHEY, CDR2 SVGAGI.

V usage is TRBV29-1 and J usage is TRBJ2-1; no clear D. The CDR3 loop spans 12 amino acids. Looked up from germline, CDR1 is SQVTM and CDR2 is ANQGSEA. V was shortened by 6 bases and J by 7 bases, with 13 bases between the two germline ends. CDR3 sequence: CSVSPPENEQFF. DNA for the CDR3: TGCAGCGTAAGTCCTCCGGAGAATGAGCAGTTCTTC.

This chain joins TRBV7-8 and TRBJ2-5; 11 bases agree with TRBD1. From germline, CDR1 is SGHVS and CDR2 FQNEAQ. CDR3 length equals 16 residues. With V trimmed by 5 bases and J by 0 bases, 5 bases remained unmatched. The CDR3 protein is CASSGGTGGNQETQYF. DNA of the CDR3: TGTGCCAGCAGCGGTGGGACAGGGGGGAACCAAGAGACCCAGTACTTC.

V is TRBV6-6 and J is TRBJ2-7, with TRBD1 matching 7 bases. V shed 6 bases, J shed 3 bases, and the junction held 5 bases outside the gene matches. The CDR3 totals 13 residues. Germline CDR1 reads MNHNY; CDR2 reads SVGAGI (reference sequence). This CDR3 reads CASSKGQSYEQYF. CDR3 nucleotides: TGTGCCAGCAGCAAGGGACAGAGCTACGAGCAGTACTTC.

The CDR3 loop reads CASSRIDRGQYEQYF. In DNA, the CDR3 is TGTGCCAGCAGCCGTATCGACAGGGGGCAATACGAGCAGTACTTC. The chain carries TRBV28 and TRBJ2-7, with 10 bases that match TRBD1. The CDR3 runs 15 residues. Germline CDR1 MDHEN, CDR2 SYDVKM. V lost 6 bases to trimming and J lost 4 bases; unmatched junction nucleotides: 9. The whole variable domain, filled in from reference TRBV28 and TRBJ2-7, reads DVKVTQSSRYLVKRTGEKVFLECVQDMDHENMFWYRQDPGLGLRLIYFSYDVKMKEKGDIPEGYSVSREKKERFSLILESASTNQTSMYLCASSRIDRGQYEQYFGPGTRLTVT.

The rearrangement joins TRBV27 to TRBJ1-4; D gene uncertain. CDR3 length: 16 amino acids. Trimming removed 4 bases at V and 4 bases at J, with 16 bases between. Germline V gene lookup returns CDR1 MNHEY and CDR2 SMNVEV (reference sequence). This CDR3 reads CASSSTRFTGNEKLFF. The CDR3 DNA is TGTGCCAGCAGTTCCACCCGGTTCACGGGTAATGAAAAACTGTTTTTT.

The rearrangement joins TRBV6-1 to TRBJ2-7; 10 bases agree with TRBD2. Trimming at V came to 10 bases and at J to 2 bases, leaving 5 bases not matched to a gene. Germline V gives CDR1 MNHNS, CDR2 SASEGT. The CDR3 runs 13 residues. CDR3 nucleotide sequence: TGTGCCACCAGGACTAGCGGCACCTACGAGCAGTACTTC. Its protein product is CATRTSGTYEQYF.

The gene calls are TRBV6-1 and TRBJ1-2; D is unresolved. CDR1 MNHNS and CDR2 SASEGT come from the germline V gene. Trimming left V 7 bases short and J 6 bases short, with 6 bases between. The CDR3 sequence is 10 residues long. CDR3 amino acids: CASNSDGYTF. In DNA form, the CDR3 reads TGTGCCAGCAACTCGGATGGCTACACCTTC.